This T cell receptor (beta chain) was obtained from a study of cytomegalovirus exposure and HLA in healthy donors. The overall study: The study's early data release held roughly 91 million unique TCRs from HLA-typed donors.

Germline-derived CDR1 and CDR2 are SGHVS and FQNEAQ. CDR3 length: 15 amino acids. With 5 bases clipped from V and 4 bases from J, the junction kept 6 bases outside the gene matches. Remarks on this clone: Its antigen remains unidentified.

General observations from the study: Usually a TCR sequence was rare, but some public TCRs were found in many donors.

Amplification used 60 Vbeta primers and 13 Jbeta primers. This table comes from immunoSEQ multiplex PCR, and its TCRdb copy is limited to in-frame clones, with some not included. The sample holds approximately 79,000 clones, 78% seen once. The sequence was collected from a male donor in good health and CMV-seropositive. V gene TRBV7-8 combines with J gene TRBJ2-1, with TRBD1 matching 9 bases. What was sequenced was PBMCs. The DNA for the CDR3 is TGTGCCAGCAGCCCTTCCGGGACAGGGTACAATGAGCAGTTCTTC. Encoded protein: CASSPSGTGYNEQFF.